This passage covers 25 T cell receptor beta chains from one sample sequenced in a study of blood T cell repertoires in COVID-19. Clones were read by immunoSEQ multiplex PCR, and TCRdb kept only the in-frame ones, dropping some. The repertoire includes just over 300,000 clones, around 90% of them detected once, and approximately 4.5% sits in the top ten. The sample comprised PBMCs or T cells enriched from blood (not recorded which). These receptors came from a woman younger than 30 with acute COVID-19.

V is TRBV24-1 and J is TRBJ1-1; no clear D. The CDR3 sequence is 13 residues long. Trimming pared 2 bases from V and 8 bases from J, leaving 11 bases between. Germline V lookup: CDR1 KGHDR, CDR2 SFDVKD. The CDR3 region has the DNA TGTGCCACCAGTGATTCGAATTCGCGGGAAGCTTTCTTT. Translating gives CATSDSNSREAFF.

This clone was recorded once. V gene TRBV6-5 combines with J gene TRBJ2-3; TRBD2 aligns across 7 bases. V lost 6 bases, J lost 3 bases, and 6 bases stayed unmatched. The CDR3 covers 14 residues. Germline V gives CDR1 MNHEY, CDR2 SVGAGI. CDR3 amino acids: CASRTDGGTDTQYF. The CDR3 DNA reads TGTGCCAGCAGGACAGACGGGGGGACAGATACGCAGTATTTT.

The rearrangement links TRBV7-9 to TRBJ1-2, with 8 bases that match TRBD1. Germline V gene lookup returns CDR1 SEHNR and CDR2 FQNEAQ (reference sequence). The CDR3 sequence is 13 residues long. With V trimmed by 5 bases and J by 7 bases, 6 bases remained unmatched. CDR3 bases: TGTGCCAGCAGCCCCCGACAGGGGATTGGCTACACCTTC. Protein: CASSPRQGIGYTF. Together with reference TRBV7-9 and TRBJ1-2, the CDR3 gives the full variable domain: DTGVSQNPRHKITKRGQNVTFRCDPISEHNRLYWYRQTLGQGPEFLTYFQNEAQLEKSRLLSDRFSAERPKGSFSTLEIQRTEQGDSAMYLCASSPRQGIGYTFGSGTRLTVV.

The chain joins TRBV2 to TRBJ1-4; TRBD1 matches at 8 bases. The CDR3 runs to 14 residues. Germline V CDR1 and CDR2: SNHLY, FYNNEI. V gave up 7 bases and J gave up 8 bases; unmatched junction bases: 9. This chain's CDR3 is CASKSGTGGEKLFF. The CDR3 nucleotides are TGTGCCAGCAAGAGTGGGACAGGAGGCGAAAAACTGTTTTTT.

The rearrangement links TRBV5-1 to TRBJ1-1; possible D gene TRBD1, 5 bases. Trimming shortened V by 0 bases and J by 1 base, and 13 bases separated the two germline ends. The V gene's germline CDR1 is SGHRS and CDR2 YFSETQ. This CDR3 comprises 16 residues. CDR3 in amino acids: CASSLANVGPNTEAFF. Written as DNA, the CDR3 is TGCGCCAGCAGCTTGGCCAACGTGGGGCCGAACACTGAAGCTTTCTTT.

The chain has TRBV7-3 and TRBJ2-1; 9 bases line up with TRBD2. Germline loops: CDR1 SGHTA, CDR2 FQGTGA. The CDR3 is made up of 18 amino acids. After removal of 2 bases from V and 0 bases from J, the junction contained 8 bases not matched to a gene. The CDR3 loop reads CASSLLAGGPLSYNEQFF. CDR3 bases: TGTGCCAGCAGCTTATTGGCGGGAGGGCCCCTCTCCTACAATGAGCAGTTCTTC.

In this sample, this clone turned up once. This sequence joins TRBV9 and TRBJ2-1; 8 bases map to TRBD2. The CDR3 runs 16 residues. The V gene end was trimmed by 2 bases and the J gene end by 0 bases; junction bases not matched to a gene: 4. CDR1 SGDLS and CDR2 YYNGEE come from the germline V gene. CDR3 region: CASSVSGGSSYNEQFF. In DNA, the CDR3 is TGTGCCAGCAGCGTCAGCGGGGGAAGCTCCTACAATGAGCAGTTCTTC.

The chain uses TRBV5-1 and TRBJ2-5; D perhaps matches TRBD2 (7 bases). This CDR3 is built from 15 residues. CDR1 and CDR2 (germline): SGHRS, YFSETQ. The V end lost 4 bases, the J end lost 4 bases, and 17 bases lay between the germline ends. The CDR3 reads CASSPLGGALETQYF. The DNA of the CDR3 is TGCGCCAGCAGCCCTCTGGGGGGGGCCCTAGAGACCCAGTACTTC. Full variable domain (remainder filled in from reference TRBV5-1 and TRBJ2-5): KAGVTQTPRYLIKTRGQQVTLSCSPISGHRSVSWYQQTPGQGLQFLFEYFSETQRNKGNFPGRFSGRQFSNSRSEMNVSTLELGDSALYLCASSPLGGALETQYFGPGTRLLVL.

The chain employs TRBV11-3 and TRBJ2-2; D might be TRBD2 (5 bases). The CDR3 is made up of 16 amino acids. CDR1 and CDR2 (germline): SGHNT, YENEEA. V was pared by 5 bases and J by 3 bases, with 16 bases between. CDR3 amino acids: CASSPPRPGYTGELFF. CDR3 coding DNA: TGTGCCAGCAGCCCCCCGAGGCCGGGGTACACCGGGGAGCTGTTTTTT.

The chain carries TRBV28 and TRBJ2-4, with 10 bases lining up with TRBD1. Germline values: CDR1 MDHEN, CDR2 SYDVKM. Germline trimming cut 5 bases from V and 7 bases from J; bases unmatched to any gene: 8. The CDR3 length is 15 residues. CDR3 sequence reads: CASSEPGQGTNIQYF. The CDR3 DNA follows: TGTGCCAGCAGTGAACCGGGACAGGGGACGAACATTCAGTACTTC.

V is TRBV28 and J is TRBJ1-1, with D possibly TRBD1 on 5 matching bases. With 2 bases removed from V and 0 bases from J, the gap between germline ends came to 10 bases. The CDR3 sequence is 15 residues long. CDR1 is MDHEN, CDR2 SYDVKM, per germline. CDR3 in amino acids: CASSLGGDLNTEAFF. The CDR3 nucleotides are TGTGCCAGCAGTTTAGGTGGGGACTTGAACACTGAAGCTTTCTTT.

J is TRBJ1-1 and V is TRBV15; 7 bases map to TRBD1. This CDR3 spans 14 amino acids. Trimming at V came to 3 bases and at J to 5 bases, leaving 6 bases not matched to a gene. The germline V gene has CDR1 LNHNV and CDR2 YYDKDF (reference sequence). The CDR3 coding sequence is TGTGCCACCAGCAGGACCGGGACAGAAACTGAAGCTTTCTTT. This encodes CATSRTGTETEAFF.

The V call is TRBV28, the J call TRBJ1-2; 7 nucleotides line up with TRBD1. There are 15 residues in the CDR3. J was trimmed by 1 base and V by 6 bases; bases with no gene match: 8. CDR1 is MDHEN and CDR2 is SYDVKM in the germline V gene. The CDR3 bases are TGTGCCAGCAGATTAACAGGGGTTCTTAACTATGGCTACACCTTC. Protein sequence: CASRLTGVLNYGYTF.

The chain links TRBV29-1 to TRBJ1-6, with TRBD1 matching 10 bases. Germline-derived CDR1 and CDR2 are SQVTM and ANQGSEA. The CDR3 spans 14 residues. J lost 7 bases, V lost 4 bases, and 4 bases had no gene match. For the CDR3, the DNA is TGCAGCGTTGCTGGGACAGGGGAAAATTCACCCCTCCACTTT. Amino acids: CSVAGTGENSPLHF.

This clone has only one observation. The rearrangement links TRBV10-3 to TRBJ2-7; tentative D call: TRBD2 (6 bases). This CDR3 spans 11 amino acids. V was pared by 10 bases and J by 7 bases, with 14 bases between. Germline CDR1 reads ENHRY; CDR2 reads SYGVKD. Written as DNA, the CDR3 is TGTGCCACTAGCGCCCAAACAGAGCAGTACTTC. Translated: CATSAQTEQYF.

V is TRBV7-2 and J is TRBJ2-2; 7 positions agree with TRBD1. Losses at the gene ends were 4 bases for V and 7 bases for J; bases not matched to a gene: 6. CDR1 and CDR2 from the germline V gene are SGHTA and FQGNSA. CDR3 length equals 14 residues. CDR3 amino acids: CASSSHRGLGELFF. In DNA, the CDR3 is TGTGCCAGCAGCTCGCACAGGGGTCTCGGGGAGCTGTTTTTT.

DNA of the CDR3: TGTGCCAGCGCACCCCGCGGGACAGGGGACATTCTGGAAGGCTACACCTTC. Encoded protein: CASAPRGTGDILEGYTF. The chain joins TRBV7-3 to TRBJ1-2, with 10 bases that match TRBD1. V lost 8 bases and J lost 8; bases outside the gene matches: 20. The CDR3 covers 17 residues. Germline V gives CDR1 SGHTA, CDR2 FQGTGA.

This clone was observed a few times. CDR3 nucleotides: TGTGCCAGCAGGTATAGCGGGAGGGCCGACTACGAGCAGTACTTC. Its protein is CASRYSGRADYEQYF. This chain joins TRBV6-5 and TRBJ2-7, with 11 nucleotides matching TRBD2. In germline, CDR1 is MNHEY, CDR2 SVGAGI. This CDR3 has 15 residues. Trimming took 6 bases from V and 3 from J; bases not matched to a gene: 7.

The V call is TRBV11-3, the J call TRBJ1-1, with D unclear. Trimming removed 4 bases at V and 1 base at J, with 7 bases between. CDR1 is SGHNT, CDR2 YENEEA, per germline. The CDR3 is 13 amino acids. This CDR3 reads CASSYHKNTEAFF. DNA for the CDR3: TGTGCCAGCAGCTACCACAAGAACACTGAAGCTTTCTTT. The variable domain in full, completed from reference TRBV11-3 and TRBJ1-1, reads EAGVVQSPRYKIIEKKQPVAFWCNPISGHNTLYWYLQNLGQGPELLIRYENEEAVDDSQLPKDRFSAERLKGVDSTLKIQPAELGDSAVYLCASSYHKNTEAFFGQGTRLTVV.

This chain joins TRBV19 and TRBJ2-3; 8 bases map to TRBD2. The germline V gene has CDR1 LNHDA and CDR2 SQIVND (reference sequence). The V segment lost 5 bases and the J segment 3 bases; nucleotides outside the gene matches: 4. CDR3 length: 14 residues. The CDR3 sequence: CASSSTSVTDTQYF. The CDR3 DNA reads as TGTGCCAGTAGTTCGACTAGCGTAACAGATACGCAGTATTTT. The whole variable domain, remainder taken from reference TRBV19 and TRBJ2-3, is DGGITQSPKYLFRKEGQNVTLSCEQNLNHDAMYWYRQDPGQGLRLIYYSQIVNDFQKGDIAEGYSVSREKKESFPLTVTSAQKNPTAFYLCASSSTSVTDTQYFGPGTRLTVL.

The rearrangement joins TRBV5-1 to TRBJ2-1, with 13 bases aligning to TRBD2. After removal of 0 bases from V and 0 bases from J, the junction contained 9 bases not matched to a gene. The CDR3 extends over 20 amino acids. CDR1 and CDR2 (germline): SGHRS, YFSETQ. The CDR3 here is CASSLALTSGRAYSYNEQFF. Written as DNA, the CDR3 is TGCGCCAGCAGCTTGGCCCTTACTAGCGGGAGGGCCTACTCCTACAATGAGCAGTTCTTC.

The chain links TRBV18 to TRBJ2-2; D not resolved. This CDR3 is built from 13 residues. Germline V lookup: CDR1 KGHSH, CDR2 LQKENI. V lost 3 bases and J 7 bases, leaving 9 bases between the germline ends. Here the CDR3 DNA reads TGTGCCAGCTCACCCAACTCGGGCGGGGAGCTGTTTTTT. This codes for CASSPNSGGELFF.

This sequence joins TRBV6-1 and TRBJ1-4, with a tentative D call TRBD1 (6 bases). Germline V gene data show CDR1 as MNHNS and CDR2 as SASEGT. Trimming left V 3 bases short and J 5 bases short, with 19 bases between. The CDR3 is made up of 17 amino acids. The CDR3 region has the DNA TGTGCCAGCAGTGACCCGACCAGGGGAAGGAGGAATGAAAAACTGTTTTTT. Its protein product is CASSDPTRGRRNEKLFF.

The chain uses TRBV11-3 and TRBJ2-1, with a tentative D call TRBD2 (5 bases). Trimming removed 3 bases at V and 0 bases at J, with 18 bases between. The CDR3 consists of 18 residues. The germline V gene has CDR1 SGHNT and CDR2 YENEEA. The CDR3 loop is CASSFAGVGRLSYNEQFF. The DNA of the CDR3 is TGTGCCAGCAGCTTTGCGGGTGTCGGCCGACTCTCCTACAATGAGCAGTTCTTC. Drawing the rest from reference TRBV11-3 and TRBJ2-1, the complete variable domain is EAGVVQSPRYKIIEKKQPVAFWCNPISGHNTLYWYLQNLGQGPELLIRYENEEAVDDSQLPKDRFSAERLKGVDSTLKIQPAELGDSAVYLCASSFAGVGRLSYNEQFFGPGTRLTVL.

This chain links TRBV18 with TRBJ1-1; D is possibly TRBD1 (5 bases). The length of the CDR3 is 14 residues. V shed 6 bases and J shed 4 bases, with 15 bases lying between them. The germline V gene has CDR1 KGHSH and CDR2 LQKENI. CDR3 DNA sequence: TGTGCCAGCTCTGAGGCCCAGGGCGGCACTGAAGCTTTCTTT. Residues: CASSEAQGGTEAFF.